This T cell receptor beta chain was sequenced for a study of Ad26.COV2.S vaccination and SARS-CoV-2 variants. Measured with immunoSEQ multiplex PCR; TCRdb has only the in-frame clones, and not every one. Among about 370,000 clones, 89% were seen once, and the ten largest hold under 2%. The study's findings and limits: It was reported that spike-specific CD8+ and CD4+ T cell responses were substantially broad after vaccination. Estimates derived from TCR breadth and depth analyses may have underestimated total T cell responses.

The treatment here: some 20 received Ad26.COV2.S at low or high dose, single or two shots; 5 received placebo; per-sample allocation not given. Day 63 after the first injection of vaccine or placebo was the sampling time. On this clone itself: Its target is unknown.

Germline V gene data show CDR1 as MNHEY and CDR2 as SVGAGI. The CDR3 is 15 residues long. V was trimmed by 7 bases and J by 3 bases, leaving 16 bases between them. The material was peripheral blood, obtained in a trial of Ad26.COV2.S vaccine versus placebo. This TCR was recovered from a person between 18 and 60 years old who received the Ad26.COV2.S COVID-19 vaccine or a placebo. The chain has TRBV6-5 and TRBJ1-5; possibly TRBD1 for D (5 bases). CDR3 DNA: TGTGCCAGCACCCCGGGACCGGGCAACAATCAGCCCCAGCATTTT. Its translation: CASTPGPGNNQPQHF.